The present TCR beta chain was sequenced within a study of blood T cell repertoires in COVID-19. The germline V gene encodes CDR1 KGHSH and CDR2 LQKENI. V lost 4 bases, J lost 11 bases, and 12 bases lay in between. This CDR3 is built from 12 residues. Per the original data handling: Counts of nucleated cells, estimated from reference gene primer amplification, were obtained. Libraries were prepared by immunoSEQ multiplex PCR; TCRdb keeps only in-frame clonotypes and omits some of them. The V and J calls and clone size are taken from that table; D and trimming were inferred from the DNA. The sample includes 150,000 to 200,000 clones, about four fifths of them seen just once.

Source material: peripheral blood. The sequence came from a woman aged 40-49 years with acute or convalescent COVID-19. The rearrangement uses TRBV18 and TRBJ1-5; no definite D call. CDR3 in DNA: TGTGCCAGCTCACAACGCGGGGAGGCCCAGCATTTT. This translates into CASSQRGEAQHF.